The rows below give T cell receptor beta chains drawn from one sample of a study of T cell responses to AZD1222 COVID-19 vaccine. Clones were read by immunoSEQ multiplex PCR, and TCRdb kept only the in-frame ones, dropping some. The table records about 130,000 clones, 80% to 95% of them present only once. The sample consisted of peripheral blood, taken on day 0 of AZD1222 vaccination. The receptors were sampled from an adult in good health. The CDR3 runs from the conserved cysteine through the conserved F or W. Each record gives: CDR3 length, clone size, V gene, J gene, CDR3 protein. The listing skips clone size in some rows; elsewhere it reads once, few, many or a size class.

14,.,TRBV28,TRBJ1-4,CASSLRVPNEKLFF
12,.,TRBV7-2,TRBJ1-1,CASSQFGLEAFF
12,once,TRBV28,TRBJ1-2,CASSSPGGTGTF
16,.,TRBV13,TRBJ2-3,CASSLSGLIRTDTQYF
12,.,TRBV5-1,TRBJ2-1,CASSYGVNEQFF
14,.,TRBV6-2/TRBV6-3,TRBJ1-1,CASTPVGVNTEAFF
13,once,TRBV6-1,TRBJ1-1,CASSEQANTEAFF
16,.,TRBV4-1,TRBJ2-1,CASSQTETSAYNEQFF
15,.,TRBV28,TRBJ2-6,CASSTTGSGANVLTF
13,.,TRBV6-2/TRBV6-3,TRBJ2-5,CASSAERGETQYF
13,once,TRBV7-9,TRBJ1-2,CASSLDRGGGYTF
11,.,TRBV29-1,TRBJ1-1,CSVLTGTEAFF
12,.,TRBV2,TRBJ2-7,CASSELLDEQYF
14,.,TRBV5-6,TRBJ1-1,CASSTRDGGTEAFF
15,.,TRBV7-9,TRBJ1-3,CASSSLVGSGNTIYF
16,.,TRBV5-6,TRBJ2-7,CASSLIRGRSSYEQYF
11,.,TRBV19,TRBJ1-1,CASSLNTEAFF
14,.,TRBV13,TRBJ1-3,CASSRWTNGNTIYF
15,.,TRBV5-1,TRBJ2-1,CASSPGSGDYNEQFF
14,.,TRBV18,TRBJ2-1,CASSPLSGRDEQFF
15,once,TRBV4-2,TRBJ1-4,CASSQETKQNEKLFF
10,.,TRBV19,TRBJ1-1,CASRNTEAFF
16,.,TRBV15,TRBJ2-1,CATSRGGSGNPNEQFF
17,.,TRBV18,TRBJ1-5,CASSPTAGTGSFQPQHF
15,.,TRBV27,TRBJ2-3,CASSLTARSTDTQYF
15,.,TRBV27,TRBJ1-5,CASSLSGRSNQPQHF
13,once,TRBV19,TRBJ2-7,CASSKDSSYEQYF
17,.,TRBV5-3,TRBJ1-5,CARSPLGQLLLNQPQHF
15,.,TRBV7-2,TRBJ2-7,CASSLYGRGVNEQYF
12,.,TRBV7-9,TRBJ2-3,CASSVDSYTQYF
11,once,TRBV12-3/TRBV12-4,TRBJ2-1,CANGQGNEQFF
14,.,TRBV19,TRBJ1-2,CASSPGQGPYGYTF
13,.,TRBV29-1,TRBJ2-2,CSVDRGGTGELFF
12,.,TRBV15,TRBJ1-5,CATSRDNQPQHF
12,.,TRBV19,TRBJ1-2,CAIETVNYGYTF
17,once,TRBV5-3,TRBJ1-2,CARSGRDRGKPKYGYTF
15,.,TRBV27,TRBJ1-2,CASTLRARGISSYTF
14,once,TRBV19,TRBJ1-4,CASTARPPNEKLFF
15,.,TRBV28,TRBJ1-5,CASSLRHTELMAQHF
18,.,TRBV28,TRBJ2-6,CASSLSFLSAAGANVLTF
14,.,TRBV29-1,TRBJ1-1,CSVEDLGQNTEAFF
16,.,TRBV7-8,TRBJ2-3,CASSFRPEGSTDTQYF
16,.,TRBV15,TRBJ2-7,CATSSTKQGARYEQYF
13,.,TRBV10-3,TRBJ1-4,CAITPDRNEKLFF
13,.,TRBV5-1,TRBJ1-1,CASSAGPNTEAFF